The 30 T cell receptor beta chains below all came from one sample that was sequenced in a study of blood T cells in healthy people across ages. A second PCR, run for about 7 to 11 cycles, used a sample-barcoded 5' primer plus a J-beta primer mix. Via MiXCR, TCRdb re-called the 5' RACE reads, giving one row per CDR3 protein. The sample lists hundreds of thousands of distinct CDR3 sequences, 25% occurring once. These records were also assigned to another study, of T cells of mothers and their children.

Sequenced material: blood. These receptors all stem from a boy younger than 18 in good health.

Here the CDR3 DNA reads TGTGCCAGCAGTTTATTAGGGTTGGCGGGCCCGGGCAATCAGCCCCAGCATTTT. Protein product: CASSLLGLAGPGNQPQHF. The gene calls are TRBV28 and TRBJ1-5; D is unclear. Between the trimmed V and J ends, which lost 1 base and 2 bases, there was a span of 18 bases. The CDR3 sequence is 18 residues long. Germline V gene lookup returns CDR1 MDHEN and CDR2 SYDVKM.

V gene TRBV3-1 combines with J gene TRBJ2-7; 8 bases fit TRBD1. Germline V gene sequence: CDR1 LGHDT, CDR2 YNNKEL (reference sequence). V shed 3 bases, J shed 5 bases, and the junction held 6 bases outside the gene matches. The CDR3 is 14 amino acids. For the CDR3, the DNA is TGTGCCAGCAGCCACTTGGGACAGGACAACGAGCAGTACGTC. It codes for CASSHLGQDNEQYV.

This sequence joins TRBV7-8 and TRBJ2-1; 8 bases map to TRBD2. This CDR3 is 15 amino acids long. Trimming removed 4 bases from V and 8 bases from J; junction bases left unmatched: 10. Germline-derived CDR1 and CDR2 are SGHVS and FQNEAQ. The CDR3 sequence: CASSSRMTAGDEQFF. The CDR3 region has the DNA TGTGCCAGCAGCTCACGGATGACAGCGGGGGATGAGCAGTTCTTC.

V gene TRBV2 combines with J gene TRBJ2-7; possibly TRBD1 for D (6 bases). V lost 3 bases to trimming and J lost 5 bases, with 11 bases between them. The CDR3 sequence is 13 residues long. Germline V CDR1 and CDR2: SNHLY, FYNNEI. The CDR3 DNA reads TGTGCCAGCAGTGAGACAGGATCTGACGAGCAGTACTTC. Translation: CASSETGSDEQYF.

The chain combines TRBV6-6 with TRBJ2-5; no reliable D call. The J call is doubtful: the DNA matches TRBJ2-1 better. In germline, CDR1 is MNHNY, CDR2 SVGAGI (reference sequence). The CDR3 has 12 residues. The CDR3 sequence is CASSLDGERQFF. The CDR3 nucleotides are TGTGCCAGCAGTTTGGATGGGGAAAGGCAGTTCTTC.

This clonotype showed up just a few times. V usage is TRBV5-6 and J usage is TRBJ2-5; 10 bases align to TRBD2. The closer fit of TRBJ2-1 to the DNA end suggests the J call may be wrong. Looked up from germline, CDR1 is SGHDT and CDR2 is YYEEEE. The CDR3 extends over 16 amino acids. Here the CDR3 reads CASSLTPGTSVGEQFF. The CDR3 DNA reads TGTGCCAGCAGCCTAACTCCCGGGACTAGCGTGGGTGAGCAGTTCTTC.

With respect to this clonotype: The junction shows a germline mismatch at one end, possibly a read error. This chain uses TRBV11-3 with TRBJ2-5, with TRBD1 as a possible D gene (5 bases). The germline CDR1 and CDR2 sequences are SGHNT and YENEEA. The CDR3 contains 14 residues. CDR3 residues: CASQRRGETGEQYF. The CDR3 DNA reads TGCGCCAGCCAGAGAAGGGGTGAGACGGGTGAGCAGTACTTC.

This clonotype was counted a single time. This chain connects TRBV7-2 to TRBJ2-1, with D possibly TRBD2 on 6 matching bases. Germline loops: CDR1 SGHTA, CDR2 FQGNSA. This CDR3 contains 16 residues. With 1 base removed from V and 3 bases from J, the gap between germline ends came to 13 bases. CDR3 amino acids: CASSLGLTSFYNEQFF. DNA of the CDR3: TGTGCCAGCAGCTTAGGGTTAACTAGCTTCTACAATGAGCAGTTCTTC.

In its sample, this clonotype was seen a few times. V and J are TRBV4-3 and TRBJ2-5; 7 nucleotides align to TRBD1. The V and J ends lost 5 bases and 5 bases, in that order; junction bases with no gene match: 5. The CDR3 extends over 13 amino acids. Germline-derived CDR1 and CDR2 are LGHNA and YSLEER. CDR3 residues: CASSDRVRETQYF. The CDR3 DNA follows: TGCGCCAGCAGCGACAGGGTTCGGGAGACCCAGTACTTC.

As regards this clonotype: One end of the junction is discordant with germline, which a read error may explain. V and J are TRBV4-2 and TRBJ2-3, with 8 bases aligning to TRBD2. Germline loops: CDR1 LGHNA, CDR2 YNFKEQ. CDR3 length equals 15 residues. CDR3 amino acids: CASSQEGGGQDMQYF. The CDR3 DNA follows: TGTGCCAGCAGCCAAGAAGGCGGGGGGCAAGATATGCAGTATTTT.

CDR3 nucleotide sequence: TGTGCCAGCAGCTTGGTGCCTGTAGCGGGACAAGAGACCCAGTACTTC. Translated, it gives CASSLVPVAGQETQYF. The V and J genes are TRBV5-4 and TRBJ2-5; TRBD2 agrees at 8 bases. Germline CDR1 and CDR2: SGHNT and YYREEE (reference sequence). The J segment lost 2 bases and the V segment lost 0 bases, leaving 6 bases of the junction unmatched. This CDR3 has 16 amino acids.

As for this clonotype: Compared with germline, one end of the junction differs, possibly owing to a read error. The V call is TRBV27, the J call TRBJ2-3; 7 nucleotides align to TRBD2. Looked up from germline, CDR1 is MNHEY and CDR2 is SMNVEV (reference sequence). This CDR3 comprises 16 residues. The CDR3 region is CAGSFSLALSTDTQYF. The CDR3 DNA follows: TGTGCCGGCAGTTTCTCACTAGCGTTGAGCACAGATACGCAGTATTTT.

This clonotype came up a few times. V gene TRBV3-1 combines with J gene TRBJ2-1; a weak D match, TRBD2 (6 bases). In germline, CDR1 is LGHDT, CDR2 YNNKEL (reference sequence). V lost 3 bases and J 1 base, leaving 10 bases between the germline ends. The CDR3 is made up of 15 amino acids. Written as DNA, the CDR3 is TGTGCCAGCAGCCAGTCTAGCGTTTCCTACAATGAGCAGTTCTTC. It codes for CASSQSSVSYNEQFF.

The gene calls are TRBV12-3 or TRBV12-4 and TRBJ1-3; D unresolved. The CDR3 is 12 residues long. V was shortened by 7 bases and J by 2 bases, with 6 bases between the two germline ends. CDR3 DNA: TGTGCCAGCACCCGAGCTGGAAACACCATATATTTT. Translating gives CASTRAGNTIYF.

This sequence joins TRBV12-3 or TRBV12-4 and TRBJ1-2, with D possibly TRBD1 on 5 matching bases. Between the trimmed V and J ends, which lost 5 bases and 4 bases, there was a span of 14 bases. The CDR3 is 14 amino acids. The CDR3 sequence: CASSPGTVSYGYTF. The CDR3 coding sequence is TGTGCCAGCAGTCCCGGGACGGTATCCTATGGCTACACCTTC.

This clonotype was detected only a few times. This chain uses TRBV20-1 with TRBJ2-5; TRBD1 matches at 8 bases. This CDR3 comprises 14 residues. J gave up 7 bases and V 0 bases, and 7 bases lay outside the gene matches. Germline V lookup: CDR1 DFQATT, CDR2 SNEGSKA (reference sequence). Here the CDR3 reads CSARDPGQGVTQYF. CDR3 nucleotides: TGCAGTGCTAGAGATCCCGGACAGGGAGTGACCCAGTACTTC.

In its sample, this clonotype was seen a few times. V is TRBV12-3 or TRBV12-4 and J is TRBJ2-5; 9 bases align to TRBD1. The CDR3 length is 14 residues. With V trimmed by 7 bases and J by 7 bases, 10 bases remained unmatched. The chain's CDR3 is CASTGSGTGRTQYF. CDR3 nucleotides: TGTGCCAGCACCGGGTCCGGGACAGGGAGGACCCAGTACTTC.

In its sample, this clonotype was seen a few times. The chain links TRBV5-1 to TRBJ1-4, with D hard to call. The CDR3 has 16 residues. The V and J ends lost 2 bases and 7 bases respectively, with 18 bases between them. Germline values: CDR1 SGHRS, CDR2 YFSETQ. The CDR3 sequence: CASSFFSPGGGEKLFF. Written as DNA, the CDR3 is TGCGCCAGCAGCTTTTTTAGTCCGGGCGGTGGTGAAAAACTGTTTTTT. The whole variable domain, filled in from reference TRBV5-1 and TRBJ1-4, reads KAGVTQTPRYLIKTRGQQVTLSCSPISGHRSVSWYQQTPGQGLQFLFEYFSETQRNKGNFPGRFSGRQFSNSRSEMNVSTLELGDSALYLCASSFFSPGGGEKLFFGSGTQLSVL.

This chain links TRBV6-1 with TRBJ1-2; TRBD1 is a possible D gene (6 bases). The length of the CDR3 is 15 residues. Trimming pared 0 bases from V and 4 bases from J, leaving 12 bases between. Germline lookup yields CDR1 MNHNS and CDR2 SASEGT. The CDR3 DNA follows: TGTGCCAGCAGTGAAGCGGGGCAGGGGAGCTATGGCTACACCTTC. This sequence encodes CASSEAGQGSYGYTF.

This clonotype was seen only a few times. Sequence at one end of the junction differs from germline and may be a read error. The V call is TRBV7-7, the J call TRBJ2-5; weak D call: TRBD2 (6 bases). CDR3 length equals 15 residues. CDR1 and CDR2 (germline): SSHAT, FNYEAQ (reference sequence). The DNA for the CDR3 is TGTGCTAGCAGCCAAAGACTAGATTTCCAAGAGACCCAGTACTTC. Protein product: CASSQRLDFQETQYF.

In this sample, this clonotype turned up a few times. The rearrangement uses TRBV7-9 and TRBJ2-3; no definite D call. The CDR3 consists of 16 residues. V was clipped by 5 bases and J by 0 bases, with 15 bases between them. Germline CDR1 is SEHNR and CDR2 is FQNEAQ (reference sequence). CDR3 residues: CASSPTDGPSTDTQYF. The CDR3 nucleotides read TGTGCCAGCAGCCCGACGGATGGGCCCAGCACAGATACGCAGTATTTT.

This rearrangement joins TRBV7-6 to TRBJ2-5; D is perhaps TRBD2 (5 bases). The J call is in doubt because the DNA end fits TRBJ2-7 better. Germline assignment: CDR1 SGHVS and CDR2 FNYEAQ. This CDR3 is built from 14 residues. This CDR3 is CASSQTRGTYEQYF. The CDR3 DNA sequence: TGTGCCAGCAGCCAGACCCGAGGGACCTACGAGCAGTACTTC.

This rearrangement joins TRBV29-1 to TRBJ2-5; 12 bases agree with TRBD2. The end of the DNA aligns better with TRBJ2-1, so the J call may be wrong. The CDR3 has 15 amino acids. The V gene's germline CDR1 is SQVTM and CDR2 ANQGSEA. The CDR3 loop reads CSVERSSGGENEQFF. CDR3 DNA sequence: TGCAGCGTTGAACGGTCTAGCGGGGGGGAAAATGAGCAGTTCTTC.

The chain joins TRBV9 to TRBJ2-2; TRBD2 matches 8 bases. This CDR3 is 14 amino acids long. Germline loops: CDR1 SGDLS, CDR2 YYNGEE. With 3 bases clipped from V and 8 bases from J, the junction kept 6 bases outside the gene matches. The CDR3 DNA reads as TGTGCCAGCAGCGCCGGGACTAGTCGAGGGGAGCTGTTTTTT. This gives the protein CASSAGTSRGELFF.

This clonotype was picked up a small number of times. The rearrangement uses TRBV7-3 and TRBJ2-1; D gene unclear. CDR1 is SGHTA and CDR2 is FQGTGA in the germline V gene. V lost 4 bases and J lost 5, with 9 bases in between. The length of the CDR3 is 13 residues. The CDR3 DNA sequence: TGTGCCAGCAGCTCCCCGCTACACAATGAGCAGTTCTTC. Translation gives CASSSPLHNEQFF.

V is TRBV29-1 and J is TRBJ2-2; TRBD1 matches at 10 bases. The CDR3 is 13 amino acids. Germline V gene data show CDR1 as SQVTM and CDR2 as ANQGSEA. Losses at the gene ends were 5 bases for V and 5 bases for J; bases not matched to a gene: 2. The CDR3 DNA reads TGCAGCGTTCTGGGACAGGGGACCGGGGAGCTGTTTTTT. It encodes CSVLGQGTGELFF.

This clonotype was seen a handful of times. CDR3 amino acids: CASSLAIGGMSLQETQYF. The CDR3 nucleotides are TGTGCCAGCAGTTTAGCGATCGGCGGGATGTCTTTACAAGAGACCCAGTACTTC. The chain links TRBV12-3 or TRBV12-4 to TRBJ2-5; D perhaps matches TRBD2 (6 bases). Trimming cost V 0 bases and J 2 bases, with 19 bases left between them. CDR3 length: 18 residues.

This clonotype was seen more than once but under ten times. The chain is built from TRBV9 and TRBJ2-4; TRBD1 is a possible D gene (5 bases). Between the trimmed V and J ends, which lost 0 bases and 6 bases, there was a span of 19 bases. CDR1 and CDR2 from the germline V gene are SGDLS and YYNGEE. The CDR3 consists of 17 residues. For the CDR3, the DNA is TGTGCCAGCAGCGTAGGGGATCTGGCAGGGCCTACAAACATTCAGTACTTC. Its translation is CASSVGDLAGPTNIQYF.

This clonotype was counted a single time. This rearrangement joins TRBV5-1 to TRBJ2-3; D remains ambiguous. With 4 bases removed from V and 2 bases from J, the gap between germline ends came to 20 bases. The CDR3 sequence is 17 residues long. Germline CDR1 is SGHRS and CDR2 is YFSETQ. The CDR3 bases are TGCGCCAGCAGCCCACGGTCGGGCCCTACCCCCACAGATACGCAGTATTTT. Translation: CASSPRSGPTPTDTQYF. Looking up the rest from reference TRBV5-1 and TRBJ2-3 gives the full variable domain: KAGVTQTPRYLIKTRGQQVTLSCSPISGHRSVSWYQQTPGQGLQFLFEYFSETQRNKGNFPGRFSGRQFSNSRSEMNVSTLELGDSALYLCASSPRSGPTPTDTQYFGPGTRLTVL.

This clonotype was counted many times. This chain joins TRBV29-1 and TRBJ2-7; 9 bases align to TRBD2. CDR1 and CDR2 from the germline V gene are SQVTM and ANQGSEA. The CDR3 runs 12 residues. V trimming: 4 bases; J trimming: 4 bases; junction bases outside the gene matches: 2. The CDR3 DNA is TGCAGCGTTGGGCGGGAGGGGTACGAGCAGTACTTC. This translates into CSVGREGYEQYF.